Listed below are T cell receptor beta chains from one sample, sequenced in a study of shared clonotypes between healthy human individuals. TCRdb's copy holds only in-frame clones and misses some; the assay was immunoSEQ multiplex PCR. This table holds 90,000 to 100,000 clones, roughly 45% found once. Sequenced input: PBMCs. The receptor source for this set is a woman aged 40 to 55 in good health. Some clones in this sample may be carry-over from other donors' samples. Both conserved end residues are part of each CDR3. A D gene is named only where the DNA matches it firmly. Clone size is given for some rows only: seen once, a few or many times, or a class if the clone is expanded.

v_gene	j_gene	abundance	d_gene	CDR3aa	CDR3nt
TRBV30	TRBJ2-5	many	TRBD1	CAWRTDRVIETQYF	TGTGCCTGGAGGACGGACAGGGTGATAGAGACCCAGTACTTC
TRBV28	TRBJ2-5	-	TRBD2	CASSKFGLAGQETQYF	TGTGCCAGCAGTAAATTCGGACTAGCTGGCCAAGAGACCCAGTACTTC
TRBV11-2	TRBJ1-1	many	-	CASSLAAGLTGPEAFF	TGTGCCAGCAGCTTAGCCGCCGGACTCACCGGGCCTGAAGCTTTCTTT
TRBV2	TRBJ2-4	-	-	CASSEAFGGSKNIQYF	TGTGCCAGCAGTGAAGCATTTGGTGGGTCCAAGAACATTCAGTACTTC
TRBV28	TRBJ1-3	many	-	CASSLFGFGVFDTIYF	TGTGCCAGCAGTTTATTCGGATTTGGGGTTTTTGACACCATATATTTT
TRBV30	TRBJ2-7	many	TRBD2	CAWSVGTSSYEQYF	TGTGCCTGGAGTGTGGGGACTAGCTCGTACGAGCAGTACTTC
TRBV2	TRBJ1-5	-	TRBD1	CASTGQGGQPQHF	TGTGCCAGCACCGGACAGGGAGGTCAGCCCCAGCATTTT
TRBV2	TRBJ1-5	-	-	CASSERAGRNQPQHF	TGTGCCAGCAGTGAAAGAGCAGGGCGCAATCAGCCCCAGCATTTT
TRBV28	TRBJ2-7	many	TRBD1	CASSASDRDSHEQYF	TGTGCCAGCAGCGCATCGGACAGGGACAGCCACGAGCAGTACTTC
TRBV11-2	TRBJ2-5	-	TRBD2	CASSLGVAGSEQYF	TGTGCCAGCAGCTTAGGTGTAGCGGGGTCGGAGCAGTACTTC
TRBV5-4	TRBJ1-5	few	TRBD1	CASSTGQGAQNMQPQHF	TGTGCCAGCAGCACGGGACAGGGGGCGCAGAATATGCAGCCCCAGCATTTT
TRBV7-8	TRBJ2-3	-	-	CASSLGVTDTQYF	TGTGCCAGCAGCTTAGGGGTCACAGATACGCAGTATTTT
TRBV30	TRBJ2-5	-	TRBD2	CAWSGAGGQETQYF	TGTGCCTGGAGTGGAGCGGGGGGACAAGAGACCCAGTACTTC
TRBV30	TRBJ1-6	-	-	CAWSVNGNSPLHF	TGTGCCTGGAGTGTAAACGGGAATTCACCCCTCCACTTT
TRBV25-1	TRBJ2-5	few	-	CASSGPQGGSETQYF	TGTGCCAGCAGTGGCCCACAGGGAGGGTCAGAGACCCAGTACTTC
TRBV18	TRBJ1-4	many	-	CASSPQGLGEKLFF	TGTGCCAGCTCACCACAGGGGCTCGGAGAAAAACTGTTTTTT
TRBV5-1	TRBJ1-3	-	TRBD1	CASSLGTGYSGNTIYF	TGCGCCAGCAGCTTGGGGACAGGCTACTCTGGAAACACCATATATTTT
TRBV18	TRBJ1-5	-	-	CASSRDRQPQHF	TGTGCCAGCTCACGCGACAGGCAGCCCCAGCATTTT
TRBV30	TRBJ2-7	-	-	CAWSTGGGWSSYEQYF	TGTGCCTGGAGTACAGGGGGGGGCTGGAGCTCCTACGAGCAGTACTTC
TRBV30	TRBJ2-2	-	-	CAWTGLVSGELFF	TGTGCCTGGACAGGGCTCGTATCCGGGGAGCTGTTTTTT
TRBV7-7	TRBJ2-5	few	-	CASSPRGETQYF	TGTGCCAGCAGCCCGCGGGGAGAGACCCAGTACTTC
TRBV18	TRBJ1-5	-	-	CASSPPGAQPNQPQHF	TGTGCCAGCTCACCACCCGGCGCCCAGCCAAATCAGCCCCAGCATTTT
TRBV11-2	TRBJ2-7	-	TRBD1	CASSSPGQAYYEQYF	TGTGCCAGCAGCTCACCAGGACAGGCGTACTACGAGCAGTACTTC
TRBV29-1	TRBJ1-1	few	-	CSAGAGWGMNTEAFF	TGCAGCGCTGGGGCGGGTTGGGGAATGAACACTGAAGCTTTCTTT
TRBV30	TRBJ2-1	-	TRBD2	CASITSGSFYNEQFF	TGTGCCTCAATTACTAGCGGGAGTTTCTACAATGAGCAGTTCTTC
TRBV4-1	TRBJ1-4	-	-	CASSQEGLLNEKLFF	TGCGCCAGCAGCCAAGAGGGACTCTTAAATGAAAAACTGTTTTTT
TRBV4-1	TRBJ2-1	-	-	CASSQPGTYNEQFF	TGCGCCAGCAGCCAACCGGGGACCTACAATGAGCAGTTCTTC
TRBV15	TRBJ2-5	-	-	CATNPGGGRGETQYF	TGTGCCACCAACCCAGGGGGCGGGAGGGGAGAGACCCAGTACTTC